This T cell receptor (beta chain) is from a study of shared clonotypes between healthy human individuals. As regards this clone: As yet, its antigen is unknown.

The assay was immunoSEQ multiplex PCR, and TCRdb's table has in-frame clones only and misses some. The sample consists of 2 million to 2.5 million clones, more than 85% of them appearing once. General study points: Naive subsets, compared against memory subsets, generally had larger estimated richness values. Non-shared clonotypes displayed generation probabilities falling below those of clonotypes present in all four donors.

Sequencing was performed on naive CD4+ T cells from PBMCs. As to subset: CD45RA+ positively selected. This TCR was recovered from a man younger than 35 in good health. Some clones in this sample may be carry-over from other donors' samples.

The CDR3 DNA is TGTGCCAGCAGCTTATTCGACAGTACCTACGAGCAGTACTTC. Protein sequence: CASSLFDSTYEQYF. This chain connects TRBV7-9 to TRBJ2-7, with D perhaps matching TRBD1 (5 bases). Trimming stripped 2 bases from V and 2 bases from J, with 10 bases between. This CDR3 has 14 residues. In germline, CDR1 is SEHNR, CDR2 FQNEAQ (reference sequence).